The next 23 T cell receptor beta chains were all read from a single sample in a study of blood T cells in healthy people across ages. The authors ran a second PCR of 7 to 11 cycles using a sample-barcoded 5' primer and a J-beta primer mix. Each CDR3 protein gets one entry after TCRdb re-called the 5' RACE reads with MiXCR. Among about 1,800,000 distinct CDR3 sequences listed, roughly 27% were seen once. Sample: blood. Receptors were obtained from a woman in her 30s in good health.

The chain carries TRBV6-2 or TRBV6-3 and TRBJ1-1, with unresolved D. V was trimmed by 2 bases and J by 8 bases, leaving 15 bases between them. The germline CDR1 and CDR2 sequences are MNHEY and SVGEGT. The CDR3 spans 14 residues. CDR3 sequence reads: CASSYTGSRKEAFF. The DNA for the CDR3 is TGTGCCAGCAGTTACACGGGTTCGAGGAAGGAAGCTTTCTTT.

This clonotype was seen a few times. The V gene is TRBV20-1, the J gene TRBJ2-7; 7 nucleotides agree with TRBD1. Germline-derived CDR1 and CDR2 are DFQATT and SNEGSKA (reference sequence). The CDR3 runs to 15 residues. Germline trimming cut 0 bases from V and 1 base from J; bases unmatched to any gene: 6. CDR3 in amino acids: CSARDAGTASYEQYF. CDR3 DNA sequence: TGCAGTGCTAGAGATGCCGGGACAGCATCCTACGAGCAGTACTTC.

In this sample, this clonotype turned up a few times. This sequence joins TRBV6-5 and TRBJ2-1, with TRBD1 as a possible D gene (9 bases). This CDR3 has 15 amino acids. V lost 5 bases, J lost 7 bases, and 18 bases lay in between. Germline V lookup: CDR1 MNHEY, CDR2 SVGAGI. CDR3 sequence (DNA): TGTGCCAGCAGTCTGGGACAGGGCGGGAGGAATGAGCAGTTCTTC. Translating gives CASSLGQGGRNEQFF.

The V and J genes are TRBV7-9 and TRBJ2-6; D uncertain. V dropped 5 bases and J dropped 4 bases, with 12 bases sitting between them. The length of the CDR3 is 15 residues. Germline CDR1 and CDR2: SEHNR and FQNEAQ (reference sequence). CDR3 sequence (DNA): TGTGCCAGCAGCCCCCTCTTAGAAGGGGCCAACGTCCTGACTTTC. It is translated as CASSPLLEGANVLTF.

This clonotype was observed a few times. V and J are TRBV4-2 and TRBJ2-1; either TRBD1 or TRBD2 may supply D (7 bases each). This CDR3 spans 17 amino acids. Germline CDR1 is LGHNA and CDR2 is YNFKEQ. V lost 0 bases, J lost 2 bases, and 14 bases lay in between. This CDR3 reads CASSQEVRGRAYNEQFF. CDR3 DNA sequence: TGTGCCAGCAGCCAAGAAGTCAGGGGGAGGGCCTACAATGAGCAGTTCTTC.

The chain joins TRBV6-2 or TRBV6-3 to TRBJ1-1, with TRBD1 as a possible D gene (5 bases). Germline CDR1 MNHEY, CDR2 SVGEGT. V was trimmed by 0 bases and J by 5 bases, leaving 13 bases between them. The CDR3 loop spans 15 amino acids. CDR3 residues: CASSYSSGVGTEAFF. For the CDR3, the DNA is TGTGCCAGCAGTTACTCTTCGGGGGTCGGGACTGAAGCTTTCTTT.

This clonotype was recorded a few times. This rearrangement joins TRBV7-8 to TRBJ2-7; unclear D gene. The germline V gene has CDR1 SGHVS and CDR2 FQNEAQ. With 5 bases removed from V and 0 bases from J, the gap between germline ends came to 11 bases. This CDR3 is 14 amino acids long. The CDR3 coding sequence is TGTGCCAGCAGCGGATCGGTTGGCTCCTACGAGCAGTACTTC. Translating gives CASSGSVGSYEQYF.

The chain couples TRBV9 to TRBJ1-1; maybe TRBD1 (5 bases). The V gene lost 1 base and the J gene lost 1 base, with 8 bases spanning the gap. The CDR3 has 14 amino acids. Looked up from germline, CDR1 is SGDLS and CDR2 is YYNGEE. CDR3 coding DNA: TGTGCCAGCAGCGTATTACAGGAGAACACTGAAGCTTTCTTT. It encodes CASSVLQENTEAFF.

DNA of the CDR3: TGTGCCAGCAGTCCCTATATTCTCCGGGGCAGGACCTACGAGCAGTACTTC. Translation: CASSPYILRGRTYEQYF. V gene TRBV27 combines with J gene TRBJ2-7; D possibly matches TRBD1 or TRBD2 (5 bases each). Per the germline V gene, CDR1 is MNHEY and CDR2 is SMNVEV (reference sequence). The germline V and J ends were trimmed by 5 bases and 2 bases, with 22 bases remaining between them. There are 17 residues in the CDR3.

J is TRBJ2-1 and V is TRBV2; D is uncertain. The CDR3 spans 15 residues. Germline V CDR1 and CDR2: SNHLY, FYNNEI. Trimming stripped 6 bases from V and 3 bases from J, with 15 bases between. The CDR3 loop is CASSLENPVYNEQFF. The CDR3 coding sequence is TGTGCCAGCAGCCTCGAGAACCCGGTCTACAATGAGCAGTTCTTC.

There are a few counts of this clonotype. The chain links TRBV11-2 to TRBJ2-1, with D perhaps TRBD2 (6 bases). Germline values: CDR1 SGHAT, CDR2 FQNNGV. The CDR3 covers 15 residues. Deletions cut 5 bases from V and 6 bases from J, with 17 bases between. CDR3 in DNA: TGTGCCAGCAGCGCCCGGGGGTCATGGTTCAATGAGCAGTTCTTC. Protein: CASSARGSWFNEQFF.

The genes are TRBV5-1 and TRBJ2-1, with a tentative D call TRBD2 (5 bases). The germline V gene has CDR1 SGHRS and CDR2 YFSETQ. This CDR3 spans 16 amino acids. Trimming shortened V by 0 bases and J by 10 bases, and 20 bases separated the two germline ends. CDR3 bases: TGCGCCAGCAGCTTGGCCGGAACGGGGAGCGGCTCCGAGCAGTTCTTC. It is translated as CASSLAGTGSGSEQFF.

This clonotype was observed at least ten times. The chain uses TRBV10-3 and TRBJ2-1, with 8 nucleotides matching TRBD2. Germline values: CDR1 ENHRY, CDR2 SYGVKD. The CDR3 has 14 amino acids. V trimming: 10 bases; J trimming: 3 bases; junction bases outside the gene matches: 8. The CDR3 spells CATGGAGYYNEQFF. DNA of the CDR3: TGTGCCACCGGGGGGGCGGGGTACTACAATGAGCAGTTCTTC.

This clonotype has more than one count but fewer than ten. The chain combines TRBV12-3 or TRBV12-4 with TRBJ2-3, with a tentative D call TRBD2 (5 bases). V gave up 5 bases and J gave up 5 bases, with 17 bases separating them. The CDR3 totals 15 residues. CDR3 region: CASSRSPGSGDTQYF. The CDR3 DNA is TGTGCCAGCAGTAGATCTCCTGGGAGCGGAGATACGCAGTATTTT.

The V and J genes are TRBV20-1 and TRBJ1-2; D is uncertain. V was clipped by 3 bases and J by 6 bases, with 11 bases between them. The CDR3 is 12 residues long. The germline CDR1 and CDR2 sequences are DFQATT and SNEGSKA (reference sequence). The CDR3 spells CSARDDSHGYTF. The CDR3 region has the DNA TGCAGTGCTAGGGATGACTCCCATGGCTACACCTTC.

This clonotype has a handful of counts. V gene TRBV5-1 combines with J gene TRBJ1-5; 8 bases are shared with TRBD1. CDR1 is SGHRS and CDR2 is YFSETQ in the germline V gene. J lost 7 bases, V lost 4 bases, and 7 bases had no gene match. This CDR3 has 14 residues. The CDR3 bases are TGCGCCAGCAGCCCGTCAGGGGGCTGGCAGCCCCAGCATTTT. Residues: CASSPSGGWQPQHF.

This clonotype was seen ten or more times. A read error may produce the germline difference seen at one junction end. CDR3 amino acids: CASSPSRGNTEAFF. In nucleotides, the CDR3 is TGCGCCAGCAGCCCCTCCCGGGGGAACACTGAAGCTTTCTTT. The genes are TRBV12-3 or TRBV12-4 and TRBJ1-1; D call uncertain. The CDR3 extends over 14 amino acids.

This clonotype has a count of ten or more. The chain carries TRBV12-3 or TRBV12-4 and TRBJ2-1; no clear D. This CDR3 region has 13 residues. V lost 6 bases and J 5 bases, leaving 11 bases between the germline ends. CDR3 loop: CASSSLQNNEQFF. DNA for the CDR3: TGTGCCAGCAGCTCCTTACAAAACAATGAGCAGTTCTTC.

The genes are TRBV20-1 and TRBJ2-3; the match to TRBD2 covers 7 bases. Looked up from germline, CDR1 is DFQATT and CDR2 is SNEGSKA (reference sequence). Germline trimming cut 8 bases from V and 1 base from J; bases unmatched to any gene: 6. The length of the CDR3 is 13 residues. The CDR3 coding sequence is TGCAGTCCGAAGGCGGGGGGCACAGATACGCAGTATTTT. Amino acids: CSPKAGGTDTQYF.

The rearrangement joins TRBV5-1 to TRBJ1-6; a possible D gene is TRBD1 (5 bases). Germline CDR1 reads SGHRS; CDR2 reads YFSETQ. V dropped 0 bases and J dropped 7 bases, with 17 bases sitting between them. CDR3 size: 17 residues. CDR3 sequence reads: CASSLAKRSTGNSPLHF. CDR3 sequence (DNA): TGCGCCAGCAGCTTGGCCAAACGATCCACAGGCAATTCACCCCTCCACTTT.

This chain uses TRBV5-1 with TRBJ1-3; unclear D gene. The CDR3 runs to 15 residues. V was cut by 0 bases and J by 2 bases, with 9 bases left in between. In germline, CDR1 is SGHRS, CDR2 YFSETQ. This chain's CDR3 is CASSLDGKTGNTIYF. CDR3 in DNA: TGCGCCAGCAGCTTGGATGGTAAGACTGGAAACACCATATATTTT.

The gene calls are TRBV29-1 and TRBJ2-1, with D possibly TRBD1 on 6 matching bases. This CDR3 has 13 residues. CDR1 SQVTM and CDR2 ANQGSEA come from the germline V gene. Trimming took 4 bases from V and 7 from J, leaving 14 bases between them. The CDR3 nucleotides are TGCAGCGTTGCGACAAGGGGGTGGAATGAGCAGTTCTTC. Translated: CSVATRGWNEQFF.

The chain combines TRBV12-3 or TRBV12-4 with TRBJ2-7; TRBD2 matches 7 bases. The ends lost 5 bases at V and 5 bases at J; junction bases unmatched: 9. This CDR3 spans 14 amino acids. The CDR3 DNA follows: TGTGCCAGCAGTCAACAGAGCGGGATTAACGAGCAGTACTTC. Translated, it gives CASSQQSGINEQYF.